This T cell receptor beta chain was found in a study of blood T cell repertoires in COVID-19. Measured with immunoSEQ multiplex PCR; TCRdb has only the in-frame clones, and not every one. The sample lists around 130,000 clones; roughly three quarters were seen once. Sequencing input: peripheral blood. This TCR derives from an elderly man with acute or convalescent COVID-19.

The CDR3 coding sequence is TGTGCCAGCAGTTTAATAGTAGGGGGACCCTACGAGCAGTACTTC. Amino acids: CASSLIVGGPYEQYF. J is TRBJ2-7 and V is TRBV27, with a tentative D call TRBD1 (6 bases). The CDR3 is made up of 15 amino acids. Germline lookup yields CDR1 MNHEY and CDR2 SMNVEV (reference sequence). V lost 2 bases to trimming and J lost 2 bases, with 13 bases between them.